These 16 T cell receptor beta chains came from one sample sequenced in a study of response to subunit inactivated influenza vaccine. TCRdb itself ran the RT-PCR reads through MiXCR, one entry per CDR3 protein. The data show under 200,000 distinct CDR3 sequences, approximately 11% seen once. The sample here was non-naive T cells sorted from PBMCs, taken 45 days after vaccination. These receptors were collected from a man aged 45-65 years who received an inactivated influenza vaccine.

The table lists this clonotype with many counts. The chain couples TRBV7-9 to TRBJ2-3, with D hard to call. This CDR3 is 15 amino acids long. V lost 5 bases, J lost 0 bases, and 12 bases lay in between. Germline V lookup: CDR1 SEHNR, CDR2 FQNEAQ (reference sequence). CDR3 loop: CASSPVTGSTDTQYF. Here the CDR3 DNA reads TGTGCCAGCAGCCCGGTAACCGGGAGCACAGATACGCAGTATTTT.

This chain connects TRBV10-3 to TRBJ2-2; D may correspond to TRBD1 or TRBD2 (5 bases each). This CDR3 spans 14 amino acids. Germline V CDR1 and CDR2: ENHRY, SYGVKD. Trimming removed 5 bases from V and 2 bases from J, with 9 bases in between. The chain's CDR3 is CAISFGTNTGELFF. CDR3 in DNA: TGTGCCATCAGTTTTGGGACCAACACCGGGGAGCTGTTTTTT.

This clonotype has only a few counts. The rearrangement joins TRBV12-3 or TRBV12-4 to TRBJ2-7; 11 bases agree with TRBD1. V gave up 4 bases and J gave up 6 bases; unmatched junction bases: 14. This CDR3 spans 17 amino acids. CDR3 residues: CASSSLYPGQGAGEQYF. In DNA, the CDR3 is TGTGCCAGCAGTTCTCTCTATCCTGGACAGGGGGCGGGCGAGCAGTACTTC.

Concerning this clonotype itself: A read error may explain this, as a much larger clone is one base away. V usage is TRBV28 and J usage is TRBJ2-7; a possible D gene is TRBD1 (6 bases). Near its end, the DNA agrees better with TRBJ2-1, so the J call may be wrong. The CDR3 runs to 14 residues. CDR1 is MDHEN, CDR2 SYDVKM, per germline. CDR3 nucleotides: TGTGCCAGCAGCCGAACAGGGAACCCCTACGAGCAGTTCTTC. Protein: CASSRTGNPYEQFF.

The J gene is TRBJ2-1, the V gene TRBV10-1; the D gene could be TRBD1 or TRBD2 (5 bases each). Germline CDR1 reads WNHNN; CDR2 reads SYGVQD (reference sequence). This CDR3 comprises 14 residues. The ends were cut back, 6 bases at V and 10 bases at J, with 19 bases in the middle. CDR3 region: CASSARDPPWEQFF. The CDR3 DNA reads TGCGCCAGCAGCGCCCGGGACCCCCCCTGGGAGCAGTTCTTC.

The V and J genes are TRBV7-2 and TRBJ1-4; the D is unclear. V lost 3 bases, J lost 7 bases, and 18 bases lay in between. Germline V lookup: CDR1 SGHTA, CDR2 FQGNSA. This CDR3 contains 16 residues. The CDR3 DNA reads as TGTGCCAGCAGCTTCGGACGCACTTTATCCGGTGAAAAACTGTTTTTT. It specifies CASSFGRTLSGEKLFF.

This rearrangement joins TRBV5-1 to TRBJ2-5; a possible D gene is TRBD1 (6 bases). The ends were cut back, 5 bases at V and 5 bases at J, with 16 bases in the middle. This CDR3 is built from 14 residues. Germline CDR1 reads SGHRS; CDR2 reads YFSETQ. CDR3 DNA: TGCGCCAGCAGTGTTGCAGGGGTTTCGGAGACCCAGTACTTC. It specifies CASSVAGVSETQYF. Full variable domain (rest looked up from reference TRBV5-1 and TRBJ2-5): KAGVTQTPRYLIKTRGQQVTLSCSPISGHRSVSWYQQTPGQGLQFLFEYFSETQRNKGNFPGRFSGRQFSNSRSEMNVSTLELGDSALYLCASSVAGVSETQYFGPGTRLLVL.

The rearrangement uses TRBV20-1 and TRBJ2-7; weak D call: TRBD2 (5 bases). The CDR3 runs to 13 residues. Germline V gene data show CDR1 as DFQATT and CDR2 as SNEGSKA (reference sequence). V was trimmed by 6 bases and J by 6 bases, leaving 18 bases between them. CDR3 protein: CSAQLGLLVEQYF. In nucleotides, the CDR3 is TGCAGTGCCCAACTAGGACTTTTGGTCGAGCAGTACTTC.

The CDR3 spells CASSQDFYREYEQYF. In DNA, the CDR3 is TGTGCCAGCAGCCAAGATTTTTACCGGGAATACGAGCAGTACTTC. The chain couples TRBV4-2 to TRBJ2-7, with D possibly matching TRBD2 (5 bases). Germline CDR1 reads LGHNA; CDR2 reads YNFKEQ. This CDR3 region has 15 residues. Trimming took 0 bases from V and 4 from J, leaving 13 bases between them.

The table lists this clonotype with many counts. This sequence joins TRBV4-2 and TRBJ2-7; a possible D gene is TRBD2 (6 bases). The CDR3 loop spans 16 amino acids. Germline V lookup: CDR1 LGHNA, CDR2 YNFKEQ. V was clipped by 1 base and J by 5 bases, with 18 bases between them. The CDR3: CASSQVSVREFDEQYF. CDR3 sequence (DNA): TGTGCCAGCAGCCAAGTTTCTGTGCGGGAATTCGACGAGCAGTACTTC.

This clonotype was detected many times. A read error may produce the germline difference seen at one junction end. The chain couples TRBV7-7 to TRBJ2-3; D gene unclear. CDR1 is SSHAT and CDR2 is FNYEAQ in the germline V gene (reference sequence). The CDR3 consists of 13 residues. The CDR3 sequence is CASSRENTDTQYF. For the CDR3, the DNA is TGTGCTAGCAGCAGAGAGAATACAGATACGCAGTATTTT. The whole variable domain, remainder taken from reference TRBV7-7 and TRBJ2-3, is GAGVSQSPRYKVTKRGQDVTLRCDPISSHATLYWYQQALGQGPEFLTYFNYEAQPDKSGLPSDRFSAERPEGSISTLTIQRTEQRDSAMYRCASSRENTDTQYFGPGTRLTVL.

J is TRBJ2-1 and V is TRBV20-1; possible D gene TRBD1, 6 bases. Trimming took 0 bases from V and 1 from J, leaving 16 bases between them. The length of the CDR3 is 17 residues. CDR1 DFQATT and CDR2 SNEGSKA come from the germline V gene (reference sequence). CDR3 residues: CSARDRDGTRSYNEQFF. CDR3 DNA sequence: TGCAGTGCTAGAGACCGGGACGGGACAAGATCCTACAATGAGCAGTTCTTC.

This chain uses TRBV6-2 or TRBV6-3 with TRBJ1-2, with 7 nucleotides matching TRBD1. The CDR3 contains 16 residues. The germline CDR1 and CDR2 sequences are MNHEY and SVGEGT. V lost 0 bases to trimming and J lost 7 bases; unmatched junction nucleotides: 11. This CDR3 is CASSYSPGRGVSGYTF. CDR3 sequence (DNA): TGTGCCAGCAGTTACTCCCCTGGCAGGGGGGTCTCTGGCTACACCTTC.

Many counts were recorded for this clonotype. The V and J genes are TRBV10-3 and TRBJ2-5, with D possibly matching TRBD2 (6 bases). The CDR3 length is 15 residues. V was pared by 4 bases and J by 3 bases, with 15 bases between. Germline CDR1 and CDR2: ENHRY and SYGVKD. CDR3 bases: TGTGCCATCAGTGCCAAGGAGGGTTTTAAAGAGACCCAGTACTTC. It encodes CAISAKEGFKETQYF.

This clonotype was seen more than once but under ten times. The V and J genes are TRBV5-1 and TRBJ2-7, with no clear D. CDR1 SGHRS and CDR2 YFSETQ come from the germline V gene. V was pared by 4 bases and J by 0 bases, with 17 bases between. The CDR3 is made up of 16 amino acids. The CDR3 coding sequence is TGCGCCAGCAGCCCTACCCCGGGTCCCCTCTCCTACGAGCAGTACTTC. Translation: CASSPTPGPLSYEQYF. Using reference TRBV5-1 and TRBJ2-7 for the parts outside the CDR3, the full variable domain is KAGVTQTPRYLIKTRGQQVTLSCSPISGHRSVSWYQQTPGQGLQFLFEYFSETQRNKGNFPGRFSGRQFSNSRSEMNVSTLELGDSALYLCASSPTPGPLSYEQYFGPGTRLTVT.

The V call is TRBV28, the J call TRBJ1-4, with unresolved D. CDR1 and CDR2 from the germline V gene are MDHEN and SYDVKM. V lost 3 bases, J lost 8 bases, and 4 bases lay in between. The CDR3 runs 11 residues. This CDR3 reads CASSFKEKLFF. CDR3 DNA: TGTGCCAGCAGTTTCAAGGAAAAACTGTTTTTT. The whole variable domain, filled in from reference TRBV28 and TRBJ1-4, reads DVKVTQSSRYLVKRTGEKVFLECVQDMDHENMFWYRQDPGLGLRLIYFSYDVKMKEKGDIPEGYSVSREKKERFSLILESASTNQTSMYLCASSFKEKLFFGSGTQLSVL.